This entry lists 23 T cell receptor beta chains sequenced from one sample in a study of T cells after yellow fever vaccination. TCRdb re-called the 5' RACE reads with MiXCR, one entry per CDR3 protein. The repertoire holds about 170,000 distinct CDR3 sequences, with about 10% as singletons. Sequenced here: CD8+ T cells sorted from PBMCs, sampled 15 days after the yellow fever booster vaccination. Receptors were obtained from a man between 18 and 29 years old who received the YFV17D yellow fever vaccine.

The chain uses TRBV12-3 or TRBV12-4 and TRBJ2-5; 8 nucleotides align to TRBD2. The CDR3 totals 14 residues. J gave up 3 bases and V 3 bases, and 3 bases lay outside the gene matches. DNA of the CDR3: TGTGCCAGCAGTTTTGAAGCGGGGGAAGAGACCCAGTACTTC. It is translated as CASSFEAGEETQYF.

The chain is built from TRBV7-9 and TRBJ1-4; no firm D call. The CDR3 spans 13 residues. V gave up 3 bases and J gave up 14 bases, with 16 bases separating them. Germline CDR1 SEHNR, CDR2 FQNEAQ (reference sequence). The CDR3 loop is CASSFLTQMVLFF. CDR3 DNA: TGTGCCAGCAGCTTTCTAACGCAGATGGTCCTGTTTTTT.

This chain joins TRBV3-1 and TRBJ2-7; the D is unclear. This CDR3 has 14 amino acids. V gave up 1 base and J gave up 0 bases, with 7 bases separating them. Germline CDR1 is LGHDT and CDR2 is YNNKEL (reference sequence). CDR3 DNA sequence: TGTGCCAGCAGCCAAGGGTTCAGCTCCTACGAGCAGTACGTC. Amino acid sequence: CASSQGFSSYEQYV.

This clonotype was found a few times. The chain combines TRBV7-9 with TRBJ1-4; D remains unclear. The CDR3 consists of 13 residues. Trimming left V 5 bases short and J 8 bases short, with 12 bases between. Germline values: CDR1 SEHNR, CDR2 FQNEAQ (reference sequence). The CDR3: CASSGIGVEKLFF. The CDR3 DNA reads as TGTGCCAGCAGCGGGATCGGGGTGGAAAAACTGTTTTTT.

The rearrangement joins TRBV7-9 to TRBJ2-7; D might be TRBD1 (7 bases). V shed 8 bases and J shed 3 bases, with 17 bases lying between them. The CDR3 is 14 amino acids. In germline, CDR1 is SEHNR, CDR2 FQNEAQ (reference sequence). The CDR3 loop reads CASFGGTDYYEQYF. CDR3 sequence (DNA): TGTGCCAGCTTCGGAGGGACAGATTACTACGAGCAGTACTTC.

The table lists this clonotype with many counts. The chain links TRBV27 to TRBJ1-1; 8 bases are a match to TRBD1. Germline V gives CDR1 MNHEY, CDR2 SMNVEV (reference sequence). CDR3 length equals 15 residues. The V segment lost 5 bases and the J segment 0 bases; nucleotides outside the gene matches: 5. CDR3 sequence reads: CASSVQGAMNTEAFF. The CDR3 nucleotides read TGTGCCAGCAGTGTTCAGGGGGCGATGAACACTGAAGCTTTCTTT.

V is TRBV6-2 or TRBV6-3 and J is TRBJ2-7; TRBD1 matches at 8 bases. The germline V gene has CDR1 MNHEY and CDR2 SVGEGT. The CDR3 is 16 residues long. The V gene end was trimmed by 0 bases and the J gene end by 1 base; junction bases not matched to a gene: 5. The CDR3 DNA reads TGTGCCAGCAGTTACTCCCCCGACAGGGGATCCTACGAGCAGTACGTC. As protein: CASSYSPDRGSYEQYV.

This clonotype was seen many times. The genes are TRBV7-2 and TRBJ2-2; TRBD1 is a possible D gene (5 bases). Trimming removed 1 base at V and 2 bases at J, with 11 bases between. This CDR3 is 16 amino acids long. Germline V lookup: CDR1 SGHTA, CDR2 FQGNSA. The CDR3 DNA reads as TGTGCCAGCAGCTTAGGTCGCAGGGTAAACACCGGGGAGCTGTTTTTT. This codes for CASSLGRRVNTGELFF.

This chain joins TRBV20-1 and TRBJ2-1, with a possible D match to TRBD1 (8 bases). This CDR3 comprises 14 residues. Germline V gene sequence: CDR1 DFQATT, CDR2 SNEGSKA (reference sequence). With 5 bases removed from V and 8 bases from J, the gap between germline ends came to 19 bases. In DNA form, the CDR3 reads TGCAGTGCTGAGGACAGGGAGGGAGTTTATGAGCAGTTCTTC. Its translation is CSAEDREGVYEQFF.

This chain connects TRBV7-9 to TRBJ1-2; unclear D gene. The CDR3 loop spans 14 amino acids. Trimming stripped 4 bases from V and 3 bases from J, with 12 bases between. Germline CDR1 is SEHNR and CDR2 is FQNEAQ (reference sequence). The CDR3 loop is CASSSPSGDYGYTF. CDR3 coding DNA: TGTGCCAGCAGCTCACCTTCTGGGGACTATGGCTACACCTTC.

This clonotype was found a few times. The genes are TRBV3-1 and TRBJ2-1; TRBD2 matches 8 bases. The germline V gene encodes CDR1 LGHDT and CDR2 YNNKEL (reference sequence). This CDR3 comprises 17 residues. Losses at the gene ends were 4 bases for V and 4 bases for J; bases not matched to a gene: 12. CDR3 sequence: CASSLTLRGVLYNEQFF. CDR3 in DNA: TGTGCCAGCAGCCTTACCCTGCGGGGGGTCCTTTACAATGAGCAGTTCTTC.

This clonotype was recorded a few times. The CDR3 loop reads CSARDFSTDTQYF. In DNA form, the CDR3 reads TGCAGCGCGAGGGACTTTAGCACAGATACGCAGTATTTT. The J gene is TRBJ2-3, the V gene TRBV29-1, with D perhaps TRBD2 (6 bases). The V end lost 7 bases, the J end lost 0 bases, and 11 bases lay between the germline ends. CDR3 length: 13 amino acids. Germline V CDR1 and CDR2: SQVTM, ANQGSEA.

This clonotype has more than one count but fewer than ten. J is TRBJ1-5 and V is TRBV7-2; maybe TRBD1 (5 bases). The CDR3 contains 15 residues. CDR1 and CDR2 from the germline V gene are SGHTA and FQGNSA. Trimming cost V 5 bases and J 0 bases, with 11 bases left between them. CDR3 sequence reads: CASSRTPYSNQPQHF. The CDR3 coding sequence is TGTGCCAGCAGCCGGACACCTTATAGCAATCAGCCCCAGCATTTT.

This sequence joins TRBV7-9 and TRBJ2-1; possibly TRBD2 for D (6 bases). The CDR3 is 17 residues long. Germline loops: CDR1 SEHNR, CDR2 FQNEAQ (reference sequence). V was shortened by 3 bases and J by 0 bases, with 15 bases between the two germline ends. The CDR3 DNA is TGTGCCAGCAGCTTCCTTCGCGGGGAGAGCTCCTACAATGAGCAGTTCTTC. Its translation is CASSFLRGESSYNEQFF.

The CDR3 DNA follows: TGTGCCAGCAGTACCATGAGGGGGTACACCGGGGAGCTGTTTTTT. It specifies CASSTMRGYTGELFF. The chain has TRBV12-3 or TRBV12-4 and TRBJ2-2, with a weak D call TRBD1 (6 bases). The CDR3 has 15 residues. Trimming left V 5 bases short and J 3 bases short, with 13 bases between.

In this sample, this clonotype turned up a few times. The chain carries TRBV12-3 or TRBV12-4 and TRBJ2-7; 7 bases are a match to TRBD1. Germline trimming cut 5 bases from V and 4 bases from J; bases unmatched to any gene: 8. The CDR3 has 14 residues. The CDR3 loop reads CASSPPGQWYEQYF. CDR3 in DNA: TGTGCCAGCAGTCCTCCGGGACAGTGGTACGAGCAGTACTTC.

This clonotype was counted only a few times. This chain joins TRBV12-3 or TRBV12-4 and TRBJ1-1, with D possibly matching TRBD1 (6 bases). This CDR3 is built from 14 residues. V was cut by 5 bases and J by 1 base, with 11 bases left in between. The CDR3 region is CASSAGAGNTEAFF. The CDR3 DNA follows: TGTGCCAGCAGTGCAGGGGCTGGGAACACTGAAGCTTTCTTT.

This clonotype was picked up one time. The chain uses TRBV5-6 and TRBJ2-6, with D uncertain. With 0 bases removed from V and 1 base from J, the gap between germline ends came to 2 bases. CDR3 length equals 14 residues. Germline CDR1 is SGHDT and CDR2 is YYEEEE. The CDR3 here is CASSLGSGANVLTF. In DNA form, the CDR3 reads TGTGCCAGCAGCTTGGGGTCTGGGGCCAACGTCCTGACTTTC.

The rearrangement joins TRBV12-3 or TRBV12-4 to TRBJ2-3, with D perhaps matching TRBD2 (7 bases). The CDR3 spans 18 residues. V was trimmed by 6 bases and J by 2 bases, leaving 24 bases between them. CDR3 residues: CASSPFGGGGLITDTQYF. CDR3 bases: TGTGCCAGCAGCCCATTTGGGGGAGGGGGACTAATCACAGATACGCAGTATTTT.

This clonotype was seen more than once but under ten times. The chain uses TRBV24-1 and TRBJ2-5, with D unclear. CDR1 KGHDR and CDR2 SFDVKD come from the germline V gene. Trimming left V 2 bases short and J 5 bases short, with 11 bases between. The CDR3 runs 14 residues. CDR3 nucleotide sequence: TGTGCCACCAGTGATTCTTACGACGTGGAGACCCAGTACTTC. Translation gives CATSDSYDVETQYF.

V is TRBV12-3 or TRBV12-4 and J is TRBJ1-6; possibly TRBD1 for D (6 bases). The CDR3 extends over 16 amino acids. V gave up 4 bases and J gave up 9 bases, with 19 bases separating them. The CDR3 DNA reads TGTGCCAGCAGTTACAACCCAGGGCTCAGGGGTTCACCCCTCCACTTT. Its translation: CASSYNPGLRGSPLHF.

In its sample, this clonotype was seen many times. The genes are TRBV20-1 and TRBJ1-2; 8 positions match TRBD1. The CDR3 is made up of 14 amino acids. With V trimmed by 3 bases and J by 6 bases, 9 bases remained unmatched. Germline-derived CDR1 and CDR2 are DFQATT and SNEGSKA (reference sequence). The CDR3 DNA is TGCAGTGCTAGCTTGGACAGGGTCCCGGATGGCTACACCTTC. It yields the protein CSASLDRVPDGYTF.

The CDR3 DNA reads as TGTGCCAGCAGCGTAGTTGTGGAAACAGATACGCAGTATTTT. Translation gives CASSVVVETDTQYF. The V call is TRBV9, the J call TRBJ2-3; no clear D gene. CDR3 length: 14 residues. Trimming removed 0 bases at V and 3 bases at J, with 8 bases between. Germline CDR1 is SGDLS and CDR2 is YYNGEE.